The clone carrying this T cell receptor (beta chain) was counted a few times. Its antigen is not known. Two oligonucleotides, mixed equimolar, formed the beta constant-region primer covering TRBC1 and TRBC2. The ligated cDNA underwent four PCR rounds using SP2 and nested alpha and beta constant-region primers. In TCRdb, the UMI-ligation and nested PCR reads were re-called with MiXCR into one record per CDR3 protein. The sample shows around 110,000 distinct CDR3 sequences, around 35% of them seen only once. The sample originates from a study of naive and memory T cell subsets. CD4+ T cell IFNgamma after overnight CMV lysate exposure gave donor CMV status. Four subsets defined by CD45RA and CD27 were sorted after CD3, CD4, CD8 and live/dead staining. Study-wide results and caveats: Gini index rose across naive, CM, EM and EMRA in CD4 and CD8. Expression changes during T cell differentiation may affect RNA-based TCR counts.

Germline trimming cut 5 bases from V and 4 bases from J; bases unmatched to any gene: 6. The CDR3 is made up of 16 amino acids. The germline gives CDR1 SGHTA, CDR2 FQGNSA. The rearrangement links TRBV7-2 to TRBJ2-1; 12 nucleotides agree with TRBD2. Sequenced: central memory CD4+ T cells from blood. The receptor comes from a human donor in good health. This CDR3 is CASSGSLAGGYNEQFF. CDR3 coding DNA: TGTGCCAGCAGCGGATCCCTAGCGGGAGGGTACAATGAGCAGTTCTTC.